Below are 24 T cell receptor beta chains sequenced from a single sample in a study of T cells after yellow fever vaccination. TCRdb fed the 5' RACE reads into MiXCR, producing one record per CDR3 protein. The sample gives about 220,000 distinct CDR3 sequences, about 3% of which show up once; around 3% is in the top ten. The sample was CD4+ T cells sorted from PBMCs, taken 10 days after the yellow fever booster vaccination. The receptors were sampled from a man aged 18 to 29 who received the YFV17D yellow fever vaccine.

This clonotype was seen a handful of times. The chain links TRBV30 to TRBJ2-2; 8 nucleotides line up with TRBD1. The V and J ends lost 5 bases and 5 bases, in that order; junction bases with no gene match: 7. CDR3 length: 14 residues. Germline V gene lookup returns CDR1 GTSNPN and CDR2 SVGIG (reference sequence). CDR3 residues: CAWCTGGLTGELFF. CDR3 in DNA: TGTGCCTGGTGTACAGGGGGTTTGACCGGGGAGCTGTTTTTT.

This clonotype was seen many times. The chain carries TRBV7-2 and TRBJ2-7; D perhaps matches TRBD2 (5 bases). There are 13 residues in the CDR3. Germline values: CDR1 SGHTA, CDR2 FQGNSA. With 3 bases removed from V and 2 bases from J, the gap between germline ends came to 8 bases. CDR3 DNA: TGTGCCAGCAGCTTTGGGAGAACCTACGAGCAGTACTTC. Translating it yields CASSFGRTYEQYF.

This clonotype has only a few counts. The chain links TRBV7-2 to TRBJ2-7, with D possibly being TRBD1 (5 bases). CDR1 SGHTA and CDR2 FQGNSA come from the germline V gene. The CDR3 sequence is 13 residues long. Trimming stripped 6 bases from V and 4 bases from J, with 13 bases between. The CDR3 region is CASSPAPGYEQYV. In nucleotides, the CDR3 is TGTGCCAGCAGTCCCGCCCCAGGGTACGAGCAGTACGTC.

A few counts support this clonotype. The chain employs TRBV7-3 and TRBJ2-2; maybe TRBD2 (6 bases). Germline V gene sequence: CDR1 SGHTA, CDR2 FQGTGA. Trimming pared 5 bases from V and 3 bases from J, leaving 10 bases between. The CDR3 spans 14 residues. The CDR3 coding sequence is TGTGCCAGCAGCCCGGACTATGACACCGGGGAGCTGTTTTTT. Its translation is CASSPDYDTGELFF.

This clonotype has only a few counts. The V gene is TRBV5-6, the J gene TRBJ2-7; unclear D gene. The CDR3 extends over 13 amino acids. The ends were cut back, 2 bases at V and 6 bases at J, with 12 bases in the middle. Germline values: CDR1 SGHDT, CDR2 YYEEEE. This chain's CDR3 is CASSFLSRAEQYV. Here the CDR3 DNA reads TGTGCCAGCAGCTTCCTTTCTCGTGCCGAGCAGTACGTC.

Concerning this clonotype: A read error is possible here, since a much larger clone lies one base away. The rearrangement links TRBV3-1 to TRBJ2-3; TRBD2 agrees at 8 bases. Germline V CDR1 and CDR2: LGHDT, YNNKEL (reference sequence). The CDR3 is 16 amino acids. CDR3 bases: TGTGCCATCAGCCAAATACTAGCGGCTAGCACAGATACGCAGTATTTT. Its protein product is CAISQILAASTDTQYF.

Many counts were recorded for this clonotype. The J gene is TRBJ2-7, the V gene TRBV20-1; D may correspond to TRBD1 or TRBD2 (5 bases each). V shed 5 bases and J shed 9 bases, with 26 bases lying between them. The CDR3 spans 15 residues. Germline-derived CDR1 and CDR2 are DFQATT and SNEGSKA (reference sequence). This chain's CDR3 is CSALNARTQTGGQYF. The CDR3 nucleotides read TGCAGTGCTCTGAACGCGAGGACTCAAACAGGAGGGCAGTACTTC.

The sample holds many counts of this clonotype. This chain links TRBV11-2 with TRBJ2-2; D remains unclear. Trimming removed 0 bases at V and 5 bases at J, with 7 bases between. Germline CDR1 and CDR2: SGHAT and FQNNGV. This CDR3 is 14 amino acids long. CDR3 DNA: TGTGCCAGCAGCTTAGACGCCGGAACCGGGGAGCTGTTTTTT. Residues: CASSLDAGTGELFF.

This clonotype was recorded a few times. V gene TRBV11-3 combines with J gene TRBJ2-2; D is undetermined. Trimming pared 3 bases from V and 5 bases from J, leaving 7 bases between. Germline CDR1 and CDR2: SGHNT and YENEEA. The CDR3 is 13 amino acids. The CDR3 here is CASSFHYTGELFF. CDR3 nucleotides: TGTGCCAGCAGCTTCCACTATACCGGGGAGCTGTTTTTT.

The chain uses TRBV7-2 and TRBJ1-6; D remains unclear. V was pared by 6 bases and J by 6 bases, with 18 bases between. Looked up from germline, CDR1 is SGHTA and CDR2 is FQGNSA. The CDR3 runs to 16 residues. In DNA, the CDR3 is TGTGCCAGCAGTCTCTTATCCCCGGGCATTAATTCACCCCTCCACTTT. Protein sequence: CASSLLSPGINSPLHF.

This rearrangement joins TRBV7-8 to TRBJ1-5; tentatively, D is TRBD1 (5 bases). V was shortened by 8 bases and J by 0 bases, with 11 bases between the two germline ends. CDR1 and CDR2 from the germline V gene are SGHVS and FQNEAQ. CDR3 length: 14 residues. Written as DNA, the CDR3 is TGTGCCAGCTGCTCGACAGATAGCAATCAGCCCCAGCATTTT. It yields the protein CASCSTDSNQPQHF. Drawing the rest from reference TRBV7-8 and TRBJ1-5, the complete variable domain is GAGVSQSPRYKVAKRGQDVALRCDPISGHVSLFWYQQALGQGPEFLTYFQNEAQLDKSGLPSDRFFAERPEGSVSTLKIQRTQQEDSAVYLCASCSTDSNQPQHFGDGTRLSIL.

This chain uses TRBV4-1 with TRBJ1-2; D not resolved. CDR3 length: 14 amino acids. Germline V gives CDR1 MGHRA, CDR2 YSYEKL. V was pared by 1 base and J by 6 bases, with 12 bases between. The CDR3 here is CASSQVPGLNGYTF. The DNA of the CDR3 is TGCGCCAGCAGCCAAGTGCCGGGTCTCAATGGCTACACCTTC.

The chain couples TRBV2 to TRBJ2-3, with D possibly TRBD2 on 5 matching bases. This CDR3 spans 12 amino acids. Germline V gene data show CDR1 as SNHLY and CDR2 as FYNNEI. Trimming shortened V by 4 bases and J by 4 bases, and 6 bases separated the two germline ends. The CDR3 DNA reads TGTGCCAGCAGTGGCGGGCCAGATACGCAGTATTTT. It translates to CASSGGPDTQYF. Supplemented by reference TRBV2 and TRBJ2-3, the full variable domain reads EPEVTQTPSHQVTQMGQEVILRCVPISNHLYFYWYRQILGQKVEFLVSFYNNEISEKSEIFDDQFSVERPDGSNFTLKIRSTKLEDSAMYFCASSGGPDTQYFGPGTRLTVL.

This clonotype has a count of ten or more. The V gene is TRBV7-2, the J gene TRBJ2-5; TRBD2 agrees at 10 bases. Germline V CDR1 and CDR2: SGHTA, FQGNSA. The CDR3 is 14 residues long. V dropped 3 bases and J dropped 4; count of bases not matched to a gene: 2. The CDR3 DNA sequence: TGTGCCAGCAGCTTCCAGCGGGGGGGAGAGACCCAGTACTTC. As protein: CASSFQRGGETQYF.

This clonotype has a count of ten or more. The V call is TRBV4-2, the J call TRBJ2-1, with 8 bases identical to TRBD2. Trimming removed 0 bases from V and 5 bases from J; junction bases left unmatched: 9. Germline V gene sequence: CDR1 LGHNA, CDR2 YNFKEQ. This CDR3 comprises 17 residues. CDR3 coding DNA: TGTGCCAGCAGCCAAGAAGGTCCGGGGGGGCGAAACAATGAGCAGTTCTTC. It codes for CASSQEGPGGRNNEQFF.

The V and J genes are TRBV7-8 and TRBJ1-1; the D is unclear. The V gene's germline CDR1 is SGHVS and CDR2 FQNEAQ. Trimming took off 5 bases at V and 6 bases at J, with 19 bases between the two ends. The CDR3 totals 15 residues. The CDR3 DNA reads TGTGCCAGCAGCAAAACACCCGCACGGAGCGCTGAAGCTTTCTTT. Amino acid sequence: CASSKTPARSAEAFF.

This clonotype was detected ten times or more. This chain connects TRBV5-1 to TRBJ1-2; possible D gene TRBD1, 6 bases. The germline V and J ends were trimmed by 4 bases and 7 bases, with 17 bases remaining between them. The CDR3 has 14 amino acids. Germline-derived CDR1 and CDR2 are SGHRS and YFSETQ. CDR3 loop: CASSTTPQGLGYTF. CDR3 in DNA: TGCGCCAGCAGCACTACTCCACAGGGACTTGGCTACACCTTC.

In its sample, this clonotype was seen a few times. The gene calls are TRBV12-3 or TRBV12-4 and TRBJ2-3; a weak D match, TRBD1 (6 bases). The CDR3 runs 14 residues. The ends were cut back, 6 bases at V and 2 bases at J, with 12 bases in the middle. CDR3 sequence: CASSPGQPTDTQYF. The DNA of the CDR3 is TGTGCCAGCAGCCCCGGACAGCCCACAGATACGCAGTATTTT.

This clonotype was detected only a few times. The V call is TRBV7-9, the J call TRBJ1-2, with D possibly being TRBD1 (5 bases). The CDR3 sequence is 15 residues long. The germline CDR1 and CDR2 sequences are SEHNR and FQNEAQ (reference sequence). The V and J ends lost 5 bases and 4 bases respectively, with 17 bases between them. The CDR3 protein is CASSPYQGLAYGYTF. CDR3 DNA sequence: TGTGCCAGCAGCCCCTATCAGGGATTAGCCTATGGCTACACCTTC. The full variable domain, completed using reference TRBV7-9 and TRBJ1-2, is DTGVSQNPRHKITKRGQNVTFRCDPISEHNRLYWYRQTLGQGPEFLTYFQNEAQLEKSRLLSDRFSAERPKGSFSTLEIQRTEQGDSAMYLCASSPYQGLAYGYTFGSGTRLTVV.

The chain recombines TRBV6-5 with TRBJ1-2; perhaps TRBD1 as D (5 bases). Trimming removed 6 bases at V and 1 base at J, with 15 bases between. The CDR3 consists of 15 residues. The germline CDR1 and CDR2 sequences are MNHEY and SVGAGI. The CDR3, as DNA: TGTGCCAGCAGCTTACTTTCAGGGCATAACTATGGCTACACCTTC. Protein: CASSLLSGHNYGYTF.

The genes are TRBV4-2 and TRBJ2-7; D ambiguous. Trimming removed 0 bases at V and 6 bases at J, with 6 bases between. Germline V lookup: CDR1 LGHNA, CDR2 YNFKEQ. The CDR3 contains 12 residues. The CDR3 DNA is TGTGCCAGCAGCCAAGACGTTTCCGAGCAGTACTTC. Its protein is CASSQDVSEQYF.

This clonotype has ten or more counts. The V gene is TRBV10-3, the J gene TRBJ2-7; perhaps TRBD1 as D (5 bases). Per germline, CDR1 ENHRY and CDR2 SYGVKD. V was shortened by 9 bases and J by 5 bases, with 20 bases between the two germline ends. The CDR3 has 14 amino acids. CDR3 bases: TGTGCCATATCGACAGACCCAGGCATGGACGAGCAGTACGTC. This gives the protein CAISTDPGMDEQYV.

This clonotype was recorded at least ten times. This chain links TRBV7-2 with TRBJ2-5, with TRBD1 as a possible D gene (6 bases). CDR3 length: 12 amino acids. Trimming removed 8 bases at V and 5 bases at J, with 12 bases between. Germline CDR1 and CDR2: SGHTA and FQGNSA. CDR3 sequence (DNA): TGTGCCAGCGGAGACAGGAGGGAGACCCAGTACTTC. Translated, it gives CASGDRRETQYF.

This clonotype appeared a few times. The CDR3 spells CAWSEDSPFGYTF. CDR3 nucleotide sequence: TGTGCCTGGAGCGAGGACAGCCCGTTCGGCTACACCTTC. This chain connects TRBV30 to TRBJ1-2; D is perhaps TRBD1 (6 bases). Trimming pared 3 bases from V and 8 bases from J, leaving 16 bases between. The CDR3 contains 13 residues. CDR1 and CDR2 from the germline V gene are GTSNPN and SVGIG (reference sequence). Full variable domain (missing parts from reference TRBV30 and TRBJ1-2): SQTIHQWPATLVQPVGSPLSLECTVEGTSNPNLYWYRQAAGRGLQLLFYSVGIGQISSEVPQNLSASRPQDRQFILSSKKLLLSDSGFYLCAWSEDSPFGYTFGSGTRLTVV.